These 21 T cell receptor beta chains share one sample of origin, sequenced in a study of blood T cell repertoires in COVID-19. Generated by immunoSEQ multiplex PCR, the TCRdb table keeps only in-frame clones and is missing some. The sample holds some 70,000 clones, 70% to 90% seen once. Material for sequencing was peripheral blood. The receptors shown here come from a woman in her 70s with acute or convalescent COVID-19.

The chain couples TRBV2 to TRBJ2-1; TRBD2 matches at 9 bases. V lost 4 bases and J lost 4; bases outside the gene matches: 5. There are 15 residues in the CDR3. The germline V gene encodes CDR1 SNHLY and CDR2 FYNNEI. CDR3 in amino acids: CASSALAGSYNEQFF. The CDR3 DNA is TGTGCCAGCAGTGCGCTAGCGGGGTCTTACAATGAGCAGTTCTTC.

This clone was seen a handful of times. The chain is built from TRBV6-6 and TRBJ1-5, with 7 bases that match TRBD1. The CDR3 is 14 residues long. The junction had 3 bases not matched to a gene; V was cut back by 5 bases and J by 2 bases. Per germline, CDR1 MNHNY and CDR2 SVGAGI (reference sequence). The CDR3 loop reads CASSTGAGNQPQHF. The CDR3 DNA is TGTGCCAGCAGTACAGGGGCGGGCAATCAGCCCCAGCATTTT.

This clone has a handful of counts. The V and J genes are TRBV7-8 and TRBJ1-6; 8 bases fit TRBD1. V shed 5 bases and J 7 bases; nucleotides not matched to a gene: 7. Germline lookup yields CDR1 SGHVS and CDR2 FQNEAQ. The CDR3 sequence is 15 residues long. CDR3 DNA: TGTGCCAGCAGCCGAGGACAGGGTGGGAATTCACCCCTCCACTTT. Translated: CASSRGQGGNSPLHF.

V is TRBV27 and J is TRBJ1-2; D unresolved. Trimming pared 3 bases from V and 5 bases from J, leaving 13 bases between. CDR3 length equals 14 residues. Germline V gene data show CDR1 as MNHEY and CDR2 as SMNVEV (reference sequence). The CDR3 reads CASSFGQARYGYTF. CDR3 coding DNA: TGTGCCAGCAGTTTTGGCCAGGCAAGATATGGCTACACCTTC.

A single count supports this clone. The V and J genes are TRBV28 and TRBJ1-3; D remains ambiguous. V was pared by 6 bases and J by 2 bases, with 14 bases between. Germline V lookup: CDR1 MDHEN, CDR2 SYDVKM. The CDR3 runs to 15 residues. The CDR3 sequence: CASSEWRSPGNTIYF. The CDR3, as DNA: TGTGCCAGCAGCGAGTGGAGGAGCCCTGGAAACACCATATATTTT.

This sequence joins TRBV7-2 and TRBJ2-7; possibly TRBD2 for D (5 bases). Trimming took 1 base from V and 6 from J, leaving 13 bases between them. The CDR3 covers 14 residues. Germline CDR1 is SGHTA and CDR2 is FQGNSA. CDR3 in amino acids: CASSLVFQRVEQYF. For the CDR3, the DNA is TGTGCCAGCAGCTTAGTGTTCCAGAGGGTCGAGCAGTACTTC. Supplemented by reference TRBV7-2 and TRBJ2-7, the full variable domain reads GAGVSQSPSNKVTEKGKDVELRCDPISGHTALYWYRQSLGQGLEFLIYFQGNSAPDKSGLPSDRFSAERTGGSVSTLTIQRTQQEDSAVYLCASSLVFQRVEQYFGPGTRLTVT.

This chain connects TRBV5-6 to TRBJ1-4, with D maybe TRBD1 (5 bases). Per germline, CDR1 SGHDT and CDR2 YYEEEE. The CDR3 consists of 14 residues. V shed 0 bases and J shed 8 bases, with 11 bases lying between them. CDR3 in DNA: TGTGCCAGCAGCTTGGGCAGGGCGACGGAAAAACTGTTTTTT. Its translation is CASSLGRATEKLFF. The whole variable domain, remainder taken from reference TRBV5-6 and TRBJ1-4, is DAGVTQSPTHLIKTRGQQVTLRCSPKSGHDTVSWYQQALGQGPQFIFQYYEEEERQRGNFPDRFSGHQFPNYSSELNVNALLLGDSALYLCASSLGRATEKLFFGSGTQLSVL.

This chain links TRBV5-1 with TRBJ1-6, with 9 bases lining up with TRBD1. In germline, CDR1 is SGHRS, CDR2 YFSETQ. J lost 6 bases, V lost 0 bases, and 4 bases had no gene match. CDR3 length: 16 amino acids. The CDR3 sequence is CASSLVPGQGNSPLHF. CDR3 coding DNA: TGCGCCAGCAGCTTGGTTCCGGGACAGGGTAATTCACCCCTCCACTTT.

The genes are TRBV7-2 and TRBJ2-2, with a weak D call TRBD2 (5 bases). Trimming removed 1 base from V and 5 bases from J, with 11 bases in between. The V gene's germline CDR1 is SGHTA and CDR2 FQGNSA. This CDR3 comprises 15 residues. CDR3 protein: CASSLGGRQTGELFF. CDR3 sequence (DNA): TGTGCCAGCAGCTTAGGCGGGCGGCAGACCGGGGAGCTGTTTTTT.

The J gene is TRBJ1-5, the V gene TRBV23-1; D is undetermined. TRBV23-1 is designated an ORF whose function remains uncertain. This CDR3 has 12 amino acids. The ends were cut back, 6 bases at V and 7 bases at J, with 10 bases in the middle. CDR3 sequence reads: CASRQIHQPQHF. The CDR3 DNA reads TGCGCCAGCAGACAGATCCACCAGCCCCAGCATTTT.

The rearrangement joins TRBV29-1 to TRBJ1-4; D gene uncertain. The CDR3 runs 13 residues. Trimming left V 4 bases short and J 5 bases short, with 11 bases between. The V gene's germline CDR1 is SQVTM and CDR2 ANQGSEA. DNA of the CDR3: TGCAGCGTTGGGTTCAGTCCCAATGAAAAACTGTTTTTT. Translated, it gives CSVGFSPNEKLFF.

The chain carries TRBV6-5 and TRBJ1-1; D uncertain. The CDR3 runs 14 residues. Germline V gene data show CDR1 as MNHEY and CDR2 as SVGAGI. Trimming removed 4 bases from V and 10 bases from J, with 19 bases in between. For the CDR3, the DNA is TGTGCCAGCAGTTCCAACATCGAACAGACGTCAGCTTTCTTT. Translating gives CASSSNIEQTSAFF.

The CDR3 protein is CASSTGTSGGSEQFF. The CDR3 bases are TGCGCCAGCAGCACCGGGACTAGCGGGGGTTCTGAGCAGTTCTTC. This chain uses TRBV5-1 with TRBJ2-1; 14 bases map to TRBD2. The junction had 6 bases not matched to a gene; V was cut back by 4 bases and J by 9 bases. The germline V gene has CDR1 SGHRS and CDR2 YFSETQ. This CDR3 spans 15 amino acids.

V is TRBV6-6 and J is TRBJ2-7; 13 bases fit TRBD2. V shed 4 bases, J shed 6 bases, and the junction held 9 bases outside the gene matches. The germline gives CDR1 MNHNY, CDR2 SVGAGI (reference sequence). This CDR3 spans 16 amino acids. The CDR3 reads CASSLGLAGAGSEQYF. CDR3 sequence (DNA): TGTGCCAGCAGTTTAGGACTAGCGGGAGCGGGGAGCGAGCAGTACTTC.

The rearrangement joins TRBV18 to TRBJ2-7; TRBD2 matches 7 bases. V was clipped by 5 bases and J by 2 bases; unmatched bases: 3. The CDR3 has 13 residues. Germline V CDR1 and CDR2: KGHSH, LQKENI. DNA for the CDR3: TGTGCCAGCTCATCCGGGGGGACCTACGAGCAGTACTTC. This codes for CASSSGGTYEQYF.

J is TRBJ1-6 and V is TRBV7-8; no firm D call. Trimming took 4 bases from V and 0 from J, leaving 13 bases between them. Germline V gives CDR1 SGHVS, CDR2 FQNEAQ. The CDR3 spans 17 residues. The CDR3 coding sequence is TGTGCCAGCAGCTCTGGGAGGTCGAGCTCCTATAATTCACCCCTCCACTTT. Residues: CASSSGRSSSYNSPLHF.

V is TRBV10-3 and J is TRBJ2-3; D may be TRBD2 (6 bases). The CDR3 runs 15 residues. In germline, CDR1 is ENHRY, CDR2 SYGVKD. The germline V and J ends were trimmed by 2 bases and 0 bases, with 9 bases remaining between them. The CDR3: CAISEGGTSTDTQYF. CDR3 DNA sequence: TGTGCCATCAGTGAGGGTGGGACTAGCACAGATACGCAGTATTTT.

V and J are TRBV2 and TRBJ1-2; the D is unclear. Germline loops: CDR1 SNHLY, CDR2 FYNNEI. The CDR3 totals 9 residues. Trimming cost V 7 bases and J 6 bases, with 3 bases left between them. CDR3 nucleotides: TGTGCCAGCACGGATGGCTACACCTTC. Protein sequence: CASTDGYTF. Based on the CDR3 plus reference TRBV2 and TRBJ1-2, the full variable domain is EPEVTQTPSHQVTQMGQEVILRCVPISNHLYFYWYRQILGQKVEFLVSFYNNEISEKSEIFDDQFSVERPDGSNFTLKIRSTKLEDSAMYFCASTDGYTFGSGTRLTVV.

The chain is built from TRBV7-2 and TRBJ1-2; TRBD1 is a possible D gene (5 bases). Trimming cost V 1 base and J 2 bases, with 11 bases left between them. The CDR3 consists of 15 residues. Germline V gene data show CDR1 as SGHTA and CDR2 as FQGNSA. CDR3 sequence reads: CASSLVGRGNYGYTF. The DNA of the CDR3 is TGTGCCAGCAGCTTAGTGGGACGGGGGAACTATGGCTACACCTTC.

The V call is TRBV29-1, the J call TRBJ1-2, with 8 bases that match TRBD1. The V gene end was trimmed by 7 bases and the J gene end by 7 bases; junction bases not matched to a gene: 8. Per germline, CDR1 SQVTM and CDR2 ANQGSEA. The CDR3 spans 12 residues. CDR3 DNA sequence: TGCAGCGCCGGACAGGGAGTGAGTGGCTACACCTTC. Amino acids: CSAGQGVSGYTF.

V and J are TRBV7-6 and TRBJ1-3, with a possible D match to TRBD1 (6 bases). This CDR3 comprises 15 residues. V dropped 1 base and J dropped 2 bases, with 9 bases sitting between them. Germline-derived CDR1 and CDR2 are SGHVS and FNYEAQ. The CDR3 nucleotides read TGTGCCAGCAGCTTAGGAGGGGGTGCTGGAAACACCATATATTTT. Translation gives CASSLGGGAGNTIYF.